Below, 9 T cell receptor beta chains from the same sample are listed, as sequenced in a study of control samples from healthy donors and cancer patients. Clones were sequenced by immunoSEQ multiplex PCR, and TCRdb holds only the in-frame ones, with some missing. The table includes more than 15,000 clones, roughly four fifths detected once. Sequencing input: PBMCs. The receptors come from a man aged 80 or over with head and neck cancer.

This chain uses TRBV7-2 with TRBJ1-2; TRBD1 might be the D (6 bases). CDR1 is SGHTA and CDR2 is FQGNSA in the germline V gene. The V end was cut by 4 bases, the J end by 4 bases, with 10 bases between. This CDR3 is 13 amino acids long. The CDR3 nucleotides read TGTGCCAGCAGCTCGGACAGAATCTATGGCTACACCTTC. Protein product: CASSSDRIYGYTF. Looking up the rest from reference TRBV7-2 and TRBJ1-2 gives the full variable domain: GAGVSQSPSNKVTEKGKDVELRCDPISGHTALYWYRQSLGQGLEFLIYFQGNSAPDKSGLPSDRFSAERTGGSVSTLTIQRTQQEDSAVYLCASSSDRIYGYTFGSGTRLTVV.

Only one count was recorded for this clone. The chain carries TRBV7-2 and TRBJ2-1; D is undetermined. The V and J ends lost 2 bases and 7 bases respectively, with 3 bases between them. CDR3 length: 11 residues. Germline V lookup: CDR1 SGHTA, CDR2 FQGNSA. The CDR3 loop reads CASSLMNEQFF. DNA for the CDR3: TGTGCCAGCAGCTTAATGAATGAGCAGTTCTTC.

This chain joins TRBV7-2 and TRBJ1-1; possible D gene TRBD1, 6 bases. The CDR3 runs to 14 residues. Looked up from germline, CDR1 is SGHTA and CDR2 is FQGNSA. V was clipped by 5 bases and J by 5 bases, with 15 bases between them. The CDR3, as DNA: TGTGCCAGCAGCGCGAGAGGGGGAGGGACTGAAGCTTTCTTT. Translated, it gives CASSARGGGTEAFF.

The rearrangement uses TRBV7-9 and TRBJ2-7, with 10 bases identical to TRBD1. The CDR3 has 15 residues. V gave up 4 bases and J gave up 5 bases; unmatched junction bases: 8. Germline loops: CDR1 SEHNR, CDR2 FQNEAQ (reference sequence). The CDR3 loop is CASSSRTGGLNEQYF. The CDR3 coding sequence is TGTGCCAGCAGCTCGCGGACAGGGGGTCTAAACGAGCAGTACTTC.

Details on this clone: This CDR3 is also generated by other DNA sequences in the sample. The V call is TRBV5-8, the J call TRBJ1-1; possibly TRBD1 for D (5 bases). CDR3 size: 15 residues. V lost 6 bases and J 3 bases, leaving 18 bases between the germline ends. Germline CDR1 and CDR2: SGHTS and YDEGEE. The CDR3: CASTLRGWGDTEAFF. The CDR3 bases are TGTGCCAGCACCTTAAGAGGTTGGGGGGACACTGAAGCTTTCTTT.

The V gene is TRBV14, the J gene TRBJ2-2; 9 bases match TRBD1. This CDR3 contains 16 residues. With V trimmed by 4 bases and J by 1 base, 4 bases remained unmatched. Germline values: CDR1 SGHDN, CDR2 FVKESK. The CDR3 DNA reads TGTGCCAGCAGCCCTCCGGGACAGGGGAACACCGGGGAGCTGTTTTTT. It is translated as CASSPPGQGNTGELFF.

The chain joins TRBV6-6 to TRBJ2-5, with D maybe TRBD2 (6 bases). CDR1 and CDR2 from the germline V gene are MNHNY and SVGAGI (reference sequence). The CDR3 has 13 amino acids. Trimming left V 2 bases short and J 7 bases short, with 11 bases between. The CDR3 DNA is TGTGCCAGCAGTTACGCGGGGTCGGGGACCCAGTACTTC. Its protein product is CASSYAGSGTQYF.

This rearrangement joins TRBV7-3 to TRBJ1-3; 8 bases are a match to TRBD1. Losses at the gene ends were 10 bases for V and 12 bases for J; bases not matched to a gene: 14. Per the germline V gene, CDR1 is SGHTA and CDR2 is FQGTGA. This CDR3 is built from 13 residues. DNA for the CDR3: TGTGCCACCGAGACAGGGGCCAACGAGGGCATATATTTT. This sequence encodes CATETGANEGIYF.

Only one count was recorded for this clone. The V and J genes are TRBV6-5 and TRBJ1-2, with a possible D match to TRBD1 (6 bases). The CDR3 covers 15 residues. Germline CDR1 MNHEY, CDR2 SVGAGI. V was trimmed by 0 bases and J by 3 bases, leaving 11 bases between them. The CDR3 region has the DNA TGTGCCAGCAGTTACTCGGGAGGGGGGTACTATGGCTACACCTTC. It translates to CASSYSGGGYYGYTF.